This TCR beta chain was obtained from a study of cytomegalovirus exposure and HLA in healthy donors. General study results and limits: TCR beta V- and J-gene trimming was later associated with a missense DCLRE1C variant.

This clone has more than one count but fewer than ten. What it binds is unknown. Germline V gene lookup returns CDR1 MDHEN and CDR2 SYDVKM. There are 13 residues in the CDR3. Unmatched junction bases numbered 5, after V lost 5 bases and J lost 5 bases. The PCR made use of 60 Vbeta and 13 Jbeta primers. Sequenced by immunoSEQ multiplex PCR; TCRdb stores in-frame clones only, minus some. The sample lists 80,000 to 95,000 clones; over 55% were seen once. V gene TRBV28 combines with J gene TRBJ2-7, with TRBD1 matching over 8 bases. Material: PBMCs. This clonotype was sampled from a woman aged 25 to 39 in good health and CMV-seronegative. This CDR3 reads CASSIGQGHEQYF. In nucleotides, the CDR3 is TGTGCCAGCAGTATCGGACAGGGCCACGAGCAGTACTTC.